The rows below give T cell receptor beta chains drawn from one sample of a study of T cell repertoires in aging, cancer and after chemotherapy. Each CDR3 protein is one row after TCRdb ran MiXCR on the multiplex PCR reads. The sample records roughly 930 distinct CDR3 sequences, roughly 23% being singletons. Source material: blood. The receptors shown here come from a human donor with a solid tumor. Each CDR3 is given with its conserved first and last residue. The D gene is left open where the match is weak. Size values are once, few and many counts, or a class for expanded clones, and some rows have none.

abundance,v_gene,j_gene,d_gene,CDR3nt,CDR3aa
large,TRBV15,TRBJ2-7,NA,TGTGCCACCAGCAGAGATCAAGGGAGAACAGTCCAGTCCTTC,CATSRDQGRTVQSF
few,TRBV24-1,TRBJ2-2,TRBD2,TGTGCCACCAGTGATTTTGAGACTAGCGGGGGGTCCCGCACCGGGGAGCTGTTTTTT,CATSDFETSGGSRTGELFF
few,TRBV20-1,TRBJ1-1,NA,TGCAGTGCTAGCTCCGCGGGGCTCAGAACTGAAGCTTTCTTT,CSASSAGLRTEAFF
large,TRBV30,TRBJ2-6,NA,TGTGCCTGGAATCGGCTCTCTGGGGCCAACGTCCTGACTTTC,CAWNRLSGANVLTF
few,TRBV28,TRBJ2-1,NA,TGTGCCAGCAGTTTATCCCTAGGGGGAAGCTCCTACAATGAGCAGTTCTTC,CASSLSLGGSSYNEQFF
NA,TRBV6-1,TRBJ1-4,TRBD1,TGTGCCAGCAGGGAAGGGACAGCAACTAATGAAAAACTGTTTTTT,CASREGTATNEKLFF
large,TRBV6-5,TRBJ2-1,TRBD1,TGTGCCAGCAGTTACCGGGACAGCTCCTACAATGAGCAGTTCTTC,CASSYRDSSYNEQFF
large,TRBV20-1,TRBJ1-5,TRBD1,TGCAGTGGACAGGGGGCTAATGATCAGCCCCAGCATTTT,CSGQGANDQPQHF
medium-sized,TRBV6-6,TRBJ2-7,NA,TGTGCCAGCAGTTACCCGGGGCAGGAGCAGTACTTC,CASSYPGQEQYF
large,TRBV6-5,TRBJ2-4,NA,TGTGCCAGCAGTTACTCGAAGCTCGGGACCCTTTACTTC,CASSYSKLGTLYF
large,TRBV6-1,TRBJ2-5,TRBD1,TGTGCCAGCAGTGTGACAGGGGTGAGGGAGACCCAGTACTTC,CASSVTGVRETQYF
medium-sized,TRBV6-1,TRBJ1-5,NA,TGTGCCAGCAGCGGGACACCAGTTCAGCCCCAGCATTTT,CASSGTPVQPQHF
NA,TRBV19,TRBJ2-1,TRBD2,TGTGTTAGTAGTCCAACTAGCGGGAGTTACAATGAGCAGTTCTTC,CVSSPTSGSYNEQFF
NA,TRBV5-5,TRBJ1-1,NA,TGTGCCAGCAGCGGGGAAACTGAAGCTTTCTTT,CASSGETEAFF
NA,TRBV7-9,TRBJ2-7,NA,TGTGCCAGCAGCTTACGGGGCGGCTACGAGCAGTACTTC,CASSLRGGYEQYF
few,TRBV7-2,TRBJ2-7,TRBD1,TGTGCCAGCAGCCTAGACCGGGACAGGAGCTCCTACGAGCAGTACTTC,CASSLDRDRSSYEQYF
NA,TRBV10-3,TRBJ1-5,TRBD1,TGTGCCATCAGTGACCCGGGACAGAGCAATCAGCCCCAGCATTTT,CAISDPGQSNQPQHF
NA,TRBV27,TRBJ1-1,NA,TGTGCCAGCAGTTTATTGGTCGGGTCAGTAGCTTTCTTT,CASSLLVGSVAFF
NA,TRBV28,TRBJ2-1,TRBD2,TGTGCCAGCAGTTTAGTAGATCTAGCGGGGGGTCATGAGCAGTTCTTC,CASSLVDLAGGHEQFF
few,TRBV5-4,TRBJ1-2,TRBD1,TGTGCCAGCAGCCCACGACAGGGTGGTGGCTACACCTTC,CASSPRQGGGYTF
few,TRBV21-1,TRBJ2-7,NA,TGTGCCAGCAGCCTACCATGGGGCAGGCTGCCCTACGAGCAGTACTTC,CASSLPWGRLPYEQYF
few,TRBV20-1,TRBJ2-3,NA,TGCAGTGCTCCCGCCTCGGGCACAGATACGCAGTATTTT,CSAPASGTDTQYF
large,TRBV6-6,TRBJ2-1,NA,TGTGCCAGCAGCCGACCCTACAATGAGCAGTTCTTC,CASSRPYNEQFF
few,TRBV5-1,TRBJ2-1,TRBD2,TGCGCCAGCAGCTCAGCGGGAGGCTCCTACAATGAGCAGTTCTTC,CASSSAGGSYNEQFF
few,TRBV5-6,TRBJ2-7,TRBD1,TGTGCCAGCAGCTTGGGGGACAGGGTCTCCTACGAGCAGTACTTC,CASSLGDRVSYEQYF
hyperexpanded,TRBV27,TRBJ2-6,NA,TGTGCCAGCAGTTTATTGGGGGTTGGGGCCAACGTCCTGACTTTC,CASSLLGVGANVLTF
large,TRBV5-6,TRBJ2-1,NA,TGTGCCAGCAGCCAAACAGGAGGCAGGTACAATGAGCAGTTCTTC,CASSQTGGRYNEQFF
NA,TRBV7-3,TRBJ2-3,TRBD2,TGTGCCAGCAGGTTGACTAGCGGAGGTCCAGATACGCAGTATTTT,CASRLTSGGPDTQYF
few,TRBV11-2,TRBJ1-2,TRBD1,TGTGCCAGCAGCTCACTTCGGGACAGGTCTTTAACTAACTATGGCTACACCTTC,CASSSLRDRSLTNYGYTF
large,TRBV6-5,TRBJ2-7,NA,TGTGCCAGCAGTTACTCTTCCGACCGCTACGAGCAGTACTTC,CASSYSSDRYEQYF
large,TRBV27,TRBJ2-1,TRBD2,TGTGCCAGCAGTTTGGTGCGGGAGACCCCCTACAATGAGCAGTTCTTC,CASSLVRETPYNEQFF
large,TRBV29-1,TRBJ1-2,NA,TGCAGCGCGGGGGGGTACTATGGCTACACCTTC,CSAGGYYGYTF
NA,TRBV5-1,TRBJ1-1,TRBD1,TGCGCCAGCAGCTTGGGGGGACAGCAGAACACTGAAGCTTTCTTT,CASSLGGQQNTEAFF
few,TRBV6-1,TRBJ2-7,NA,TGTGCCAGCAGCGAAACCGGCCCCAAGTCCAACGAGCAGTACTTC,CASSETGPKSNEQYF
NA,TRBV20-1,TRBJ2-3,NA,TGCAGTGCCACCACAAGGGCGGCGGTTACGCAGTATTTT,CSATTRAAVTQYF
large,TRBV5-5,TRBJ2-1,NA,TGTGCCAGCAGCTTGGAGGTCACTTTGTACTCCTACAATGAGCAGTTCTTC,CASSLEVTLYSYNEQFF
NA,TRBV20-1,TRBJ2-7,NA,TGCAGTGTTCCTGGAATAGCGCGCAGCTCCTACGAGCAGTACTTC,CSVPGIARSSYEQYF
medium-sized,TRBV27,TRBJ2-1,TRBD2,TGTGCCAGCAGTTTAGGTACTAGCGGGGTTAATGAGCAGTTCTTC,CASSLGTSGVNEQFF
NA,TRBV20-1,TRBJ1-1,NA,TGCAGTGCTAGAGATAATCAGGGCCCGATGAACACTAAAGCTTTCTTT,CSARDNQGPMNTKAFF
medium-sized,TRBV6-2/TRBV6-3,TRBJ2-3,NA,TGTGCCAGCAGTTCCCAGCGGGTGCCAGATACGCAGTATTTT,CASSSQRVPDTQYF
NA,TRBV20-1,TRBJ1-1,NA,TGCAGTGCTAGAGAAGGGGTTAGGGAAGCTTTCTTT,CSAREGVREAFF
NA,TRBV11-2,TRBJ2-1,TRBD2,TGTCCCAGCACCCCGGGCCGGGGCGGGGGTTTGGCTTACAATGAGCAGTTCTTC,CPSTPGRGGGLAYNEQFF
large,TRBV5-6,TRBJ1-6,NA,TGTGCCAGCAGCTTGCTCGGTAGGAAGGAGTCACCCCTCCACTTT,CASSLLGRKESPLHF
NA,TRBV7-9,TRBJ2-1,TRBD1,TGCGCCAGCAGCCCGACCGGGACAGGGAAACCGACTAATGAGCAGTTCTTC,CASSPTGTGKPTNEQFF
few,TRBV20-1,TRBJ2-2,NA,TGCAGTGCAACCGACCTGAACACCGGGGAGCTGTTTTTT,CSATDLNTGELFF
large,TRBV29-1,TRBJ2-7,NA,TGCAGCGTCGAGGGGCCTCTCTACGAGCAGTACTTC,CSVEGPLYEQYF
medium-sized,TRBV24-1,TRBJ2-3,NA,TGTGCCACCAGTGATGGGCTATCAGATACGCAGTATTTT,CATSDGLSDTQYF
few,TRBV9,TRBJ1-2,NA,TGTGCCAGCAGCCCCCGGGGGGGCCTTGGCTACACCTTC,CASSPRGGLGYTF
large,TRBV27,TRBJ2-1,NA,TGTGCCAGCAGTTTTCCCGCCGGGAATGAGCAGTTCTTC,CASSFPAGNEQFF
NA,TRBV5-4,TRBJ1-2,NA,TGTGCCAGCAGCCCAGAGGGATTTGGCTACACCTTC,CASSPEGFGYTF
NA,TRBV28,TRBJ1-1,NA,TGTGCCAGCAGTTCCAGGGGAGAAGGAAGGTATGGTATGAACACTGAAGCTTTCTTT,CASSSRGEGRYGMNTEAFF